These 20 T cell receptor beta chains share one sample of origin, sequenced in a study of blood T cell repertoires in COVID-19. The method was immunoSEQ multiplex PCR; TCRdb's version includes in-frame clones alone and lacks a portion of them. The profile shows approximately 61,000 clones, over 75% of them singletons. The sample consisted of peripheral blood. The receptors stem from a man aged 80 or over with active or convalescent COVID-19.

The V gene is TRBV7-9, the J gene TRBJ2-7, with D maybe TRBD2 (5 bases). V lost 5 bases to trimming and J lost 1 base, with 12 bases between them. The CDR3 runs to 14 residues. The germline V gene has CDR1 SEHNR and CDR2 FQNEAQ (reference sequence). The CDR3 DNA follows: TGTGCCAGCAGCACTCCGGGATCATCCTACGAGCAGTACTTC. This gives the protein CASSTPGSSYEQYF.

The chain joins TRBV19 to TRBJ1-1; tentatively, D is TRBD1 (6 bases). The germline V gene has CDR1 LNHDA and CDR2 SQIVND (reference sequence). Trimming shortened V by 7 bases and J by 8 bases, and 23 bases separated the two germline ends. The CDR3 covers 15 residues. The CDR3 spells CASKIQGLNAGEAFF. For the CDR3, the DNA is TGTGCCAGTAAAATTCAGGGGCTCAACGCAGGGGAAGCTTTCTTT.

This clone was recorded only once. In DNA form, the CDR3 reads TGTGCCAGCAGCTGGCGGGTGTCCTACGAGCAGTACTTC. Amino acids: CASSWRVSYEQYF. The chain uses TRBV5-5 and TRBJ2-7, with D maybe TRBD2 (5 bases). CDR3 length: 13 amino acids. V dropped 3 bases and J dropped 1 base, with 8 bases sitting between them. Germline CDR1 SGHKS, CDR2 YYEKEE (reference sequence). Supplemented by reference TRBV5-5 and TRBJ2-7, the full variable domain reads DAGVTQSPTHLIKTRGQQVTLRCSPISGHKSVSWYQQVLGQGPQFIFQYYEKEERGRGNFPDRFSARQFPNYSSELNVNALLLGDSALYLCASSWRVSYEQYFGPGTRLTVT.

This sequence joins TRBV5-1 and TRBJ2-7, with a possible D match to TRBD2 (6 bases). Between the trimmed V and J ends, which lost 1 base and 6 bases, there was a span of 14 bases. Germline V CDR1 and CDR2: SGHRS, YFSETQ. The CDR3 runs 14 residues. The CDR3 is CASSLSRGLGEQYF. CDR3 DNA: TGCGCCAGCAGCTTGTCCCGGGGACTCGGCGAGCAGTACTTC.

This chain links TRBV6-2 or TRBV6-3 with TRBJ1-1; D remains unclear. Germline values: CDR1 MNHEY, CDR2 SVGEGT. V lost 4 bases and J lost 2, with 11 bases in between. The CDR3 consists of 14 residues. CDR3 sequence: CASSSPGRNTEAFF. The CDR3 nucleotides are TGTGCCAGCAGTTCCCCGGGGAGAAACACTGAAGCTTTCTTT.

The chain recombines TRBV29-1 with TRBJ2-7; 10 bases are a match to TRBD1. Germline V gene data show CDR1 as SQVTM and CDR2 as ANQGSEA. There are 13 residues in the CDR3. Trimming at V came to 6 bases and at J to 4 bases, leaving 6 bases not matched to a gene. The CDR3 protein is CSVGGQGRYEQYF. The DNA for the CDR3 is TGCAGCGTGGGGGGACAGGGGAGATACGAGCAGTACTTC.

V is TRBV7-2 and J is TRBJ2-2; D ambiguous. Trimming stripped 5 bases from V and 1 base from J, with 11 bases between. Germline V gene sequence: CDR1 SGHTA, CDR2 FQGNSA. This CDR3 has 15 amino acids. For the CDR3, the DNA is TGTGCCAGCAGCCCCCAGACACGGAACACCGGGGAGCTGTTTTTT. It encodes CASSPQTRNTGELFF.

The V call is TRBV28, the J call TRBJ1-4, with 10 bases aligning to TRBD1. The ends lost 6 bases at V and 10 bases at J; junction bases unmatched: 5. This CDR3 region has 13 residues. Germline V lookup: CDR1 MDHEN, CDR2 SYDVKM. CDR3 loop: CASRGQGRGKLFF. The CDR3 DNA follows: TGTGCCAGCAGGGGACAGGGGAGGGGAAAACTGTTTTTT.

V is TRBV4-1 and J is TRBJ2-2; unclear D gene. V was clipped by 2 bases and J by 6 bases, with 4 bases between them. The CDR3 runs 12 residues. Germline V gene sequence: CDR1 MGHRA, CDR2 YSYEKL. The CDR3 DNA reads as TGCGCCAGCAGCCAACTGTCCGGGGAGCTGTTTTTT. As protein: CASSQLSGELFF.

This clone was counted many times. V and J are TRBV6-5 and TRBJ1-1; D is undetermined. Germline values: CDR1 MNHEY, CDR2 SVGAGI. The CDR3 is 13 residues long. Deletions cut 2 bases from V and 0 bases from J, with 4 bases between. The CDR3: CASSYAVNTEAFF. The CDR3 DNA sequence: TGTGCCAGCAGTTACGCGGTGAACACTGAAGCTTTCTTT.

The rearrangement uses TRBV19 and TRBJ1-5; D may be TRBD1 (5 bases). The germline V gene encodes CDR1 LNHDA and CDR2 SQIVND (reference sequence). V was trimmed by 3 bases and J by 6 bases, leaving 6 bases between them. This CDR3 spans 12 amino acids. Here the CDR3 DNA reads TGTGCCAGTAGTATGGGGGGTCAGCCCCAGCATTTT. Translation gives CASSMGGQPQHF.

The chain is built from TRBV5-1 and TRBJ2-3; D possibly corresponds to TRBD1 (6 bases). Germline V gene lookup returns CDR1 SGHRS and CDR2 YFSETQ. Trimming removed 4 bases from V and 6 bases from J, with 15 bases in between. The CDR3 sequence is 14 residues long. CDR3 protein: CASSPGRTGDTQYF. The CDR3 nucleotides read TGCGCCAGCAGCCCCGGTCGAACAGGGGATACGCAGTATTTT.

V is TRBV6-5 and J is TRBJ2-7, with a tentative D call TRBD2 (5 bases). The germline V gene encodes CDR1 MNHEY and CDR2 SVGAGI. CDR3 length: 13 residues. Deletions cut 6 bases from V and 3 bases from J, with 12 bases between. This chain's CDR3 is CASSPTRDYEQYF. The CDR3 DNA sequence: TGTGCCAGCAGCCCAACTCGGGACTACGAGCAGTACTTC.

J is TRBJ2-1 and V is TRBV9; 8 bases are a match to TRBD2. The germline V gene encodes CDR1 SGDLS and CDR2 YYNGEE. V was pared by 0 bases and J by 7 bases, with 9 bases of the junction left unmatched. The length of the CDR3 is 16 residues. The CDR3 reads CASSVEERERLNEQFF. The DNA of the CDR3 is TGTGCCAGCAGCGTAGAGGAGCGGGAGAGGCTTAATGAGCAGTTCTTC.

Concerning this clone itself: This CDR3 is missing its conserved last phenylalanine or tryptophan, likely due to a read error. No DNA is shown, since the ends of the CDR3 on it are uncertain; the CDR3 is the one TCRdb lists. This chain joins TRBV12-3 or TRBV12-4 and TRBJ2-3; no check of the table's D call, TRBD2, against the DNA was made. The CDR3 spans 12 residues, counting both ends. The CDR3 sequence: CASSSGTSSSIM.

This sequence joins TRBV28 and TRBJ2-5; 13 bases are a match to TRBD2. CDR1 is MDHEN and CDR2 is SYDVKM in the germline V gene. J was trimmed by 1 base and V by 4 bases; bases with no gene match: 6. This CDR3 has 17 amino acids. The CDR3 loop is CASSSVGTSGTQETQYF. CDR3 bases: TGTGCCAGCAGTTCAGTGGGGACTAGCGGGACCCAAGAGACCCAGTACTTC.

This chain uses TRBV7-3 with TRBJ1-2; D uncertain. This CDR3 comprises 16 residues. Germline CDR1 is SGHTA and CDR2 is FQGTGA. Trimming stripped 2 bases from V and 4 bases from J, with 17 bases between. CDR3 coding DNA: TGTGCCAGCAGCTTAGGGAGCGGGAGGGATGGCTATGGCTACACCTTC. Translated, it gives CASSLGSGRDGYGYTF.

The chain links TRBV11-1 to TRBJ2-1; D uncertain. This CDR3 spans 14 amino acids. Germline V gene lookup returns CDR1 SGHAT and CDR2 FQDESV (reference sequence). V lost 5 bases and J 6 bases, leaving 14 bases between the germline ends. The CDR3 loop is CASSRLQLLNEQFF. For the CDR3, the DNA is TGTGCCAGCAGCCGACTCCAACTTCTCAATGAGCAGTTCTTC.

The V and J genes are TRBV7-8 and TRBJ2-2; the D gene is possibly TRBD2 (6 bases). V was trimmed by 2 bases and J by 0 bases, leaving 13 bases between them. This CDR3 spans 17 amino acids. Germline V gene sequence: CDR1 SGHVS, CDR2 FQNEAQ. DNA for the CDR3: TGTGCCAGCAGCTTAACCCAGAGCGGGCCGAACACCGGGGAGCTGTTTTTT. This encodes CASSLTQSGPNTGELFF.

This clone occurred once. The CDR3 sequence: CASSLSGTTYNEQFF. Here the CDR3 DNA reads TGTGCCAGTAGTTTAAGCGGGACGACCTACAATGAGCAGTTCTTC. The chain carries TRBV19 and TRBJ2-1; 7 bases agree with TRBD2. This CDR3 comprises 15 residues. V lost 5 bases and J lost 2; bases outside the gene matches: 6. Germline CDR1 and CDR2: LNHDA and SQIVND (reference sequence).